This T cell receptor (beta chain) was identified during a study of shared clonotypes between healthy human individuals. Study summary: Every donor yielded three CD4 naive, three CD4 memory, two CD8 naive and one CD8 memory plate.

General study results and limits: Unshared clonotypes carried lower generation probabilities than those common to all four donors.

Researchers partitioned CD4+ cells into CD45RA+ naive and CD45RA-negative memory subsets. The assay ran at deep level. Assay used: immunoSEQ multiplex PCR; TCRdb lists only in-frame clones, some missing. The data contain more than 550,000 clones, 72% of them seen just once; the ten biggest clones take up more than 1.5%. This CDR3 region has 14 residues. Germline V gene lookup returns CDR1 SGHKS and CDR2 YYEKEE (reference sequence). V was pared by 4 bases and J by 3 bases, with 5 bases of the junction left unmatched. A remark on this clone: Its specificity is unknown. At the DNA level, this CDR3 is encoded by other sequences in the same sample as well.

Sequenced material: memory CD4+ T cells sorted from blood. Subset indicated: CD45RA-negative fraction. The sequence came from a woman aged 25 to 45 in good health. The V call is TRBV5-5, the J call TRBJ1-2; 8 bases fit TRBD1. CDR3 nucleotides: TGTGCCAGCAGCCCAACAGGGGGGGACTATGGCTACACCTTC. Protein sequence: CASSPTGGDYGYTF.